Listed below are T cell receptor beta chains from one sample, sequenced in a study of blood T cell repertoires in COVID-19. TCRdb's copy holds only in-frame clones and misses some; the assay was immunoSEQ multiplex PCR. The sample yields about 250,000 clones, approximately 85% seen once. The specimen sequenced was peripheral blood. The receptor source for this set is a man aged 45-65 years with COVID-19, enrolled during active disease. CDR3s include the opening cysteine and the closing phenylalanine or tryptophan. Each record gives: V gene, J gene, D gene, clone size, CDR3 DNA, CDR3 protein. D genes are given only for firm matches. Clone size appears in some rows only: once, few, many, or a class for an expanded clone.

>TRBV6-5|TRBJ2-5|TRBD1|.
TGTGCCAGCAGTTACTCAGGGGGCGGAGAGACCCAGTACTTC
CASSYSGGGETQYF
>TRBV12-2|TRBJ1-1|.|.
TGTGCAAGTCGCTCCGAACACCCAAAATTGGCCAGGAACACTGAAGCTTTCTTT
CASRSEHPKLARNTEAFF
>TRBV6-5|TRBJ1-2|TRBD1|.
TGTGCCAGCTACCAGGGGGGTTATGGCTACACCTTC
CASYQGGYGYTF
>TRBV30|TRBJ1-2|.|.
TGTGCCTGGAGTCCAATCGCCGGCTATGGCTACACCTTC
CAWSPIAGYGYTF
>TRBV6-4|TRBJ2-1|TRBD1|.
TGTGCCAGCAGTGACGGGACAGACTACAATGAGCAGTTCTTC
CASSDGTDYNEQFF
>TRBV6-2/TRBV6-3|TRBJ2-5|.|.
TGTGCCAGCAGTTACAGTCCCTTTGTCGGGGGTAGTGAGACCCAGTACTTC
CASSYSPFVGGSETQYF
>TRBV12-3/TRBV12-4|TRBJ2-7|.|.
TGTGCCAGCAGTTTACAGGGCCACGAGCAGTACTTC
CASSLQGHEQYF
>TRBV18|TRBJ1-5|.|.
TGTGCCAGCTCACCGACATATCCGTACAATCAGCCCCAGCATTTT
CASSPTYPYNQPQHF
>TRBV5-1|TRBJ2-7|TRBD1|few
TGCGCCAGCAGCTTGGGACAGGGGATGTCTAGGGAGCAGTACTTC
CASSLGQGMSREQYF
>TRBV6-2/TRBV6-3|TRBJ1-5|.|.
TGTGCCAGCAGCTCCGGACAGAATGGAGCCAATCAGCCCCAGCATTTT
CASSSGQNGANQPQHF
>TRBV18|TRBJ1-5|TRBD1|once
TGTGCCAGCTCACCCCCGGGACAGGGAAACCAGCCCCAGCATTTT
CASSPPGQGNQPQHF
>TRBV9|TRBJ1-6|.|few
TGTGCCACCTTACCGAGCTCCTATAATTCACCCCTCCACTTT
CATLPSSYNSPLHF
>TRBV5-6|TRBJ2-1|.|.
TGTGCCAGCAGCCCCTGGACAAACCTAAACAATGAGCAGTTCTTC
CASSPWTNLNNEQFF
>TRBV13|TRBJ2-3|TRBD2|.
TGTGCCAGCAGCCGAGGGACTAGCGGGGTTTGGACAGATACGCAGTATTTT
CASSRGTSGVWTDTQYF
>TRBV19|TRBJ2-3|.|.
TGTGCCAGTAGTATCGGGGTCCAGGACTTCACAGATACGCAGTATTTT
CASSIGVQDFTDTQYF
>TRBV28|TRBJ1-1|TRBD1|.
TGTGCCAGCAGACTACAGGGGGCCAATGAAGCTTTCTTT
CASRLQGANEAFF
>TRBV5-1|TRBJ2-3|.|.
TGCGCCAGCAGCTCTGGCATGGGGGGTGGAGGCACAGATACGCAGTATTTT
CASSSGMGGGGTDTQYF
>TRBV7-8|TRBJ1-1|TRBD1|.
TGTGCCAGCAGCATAATGGGACAGGGTGCGGGAACTGAAGCTTTCTTT
CASSIMGQGAGTEAFF
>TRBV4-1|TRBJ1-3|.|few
TGCGCCAGCAGCCAATATCCTAGTGGAAACACCATATATTTT
CASSQYPSGNTIYF
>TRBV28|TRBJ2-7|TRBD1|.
TGTGCCAGCAGGGGGGGACAGGGGGTAATCTACGAGCAGTACTTC
CASRGGQGVIYEQYF
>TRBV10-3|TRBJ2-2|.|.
TGTGCCATCAGTGACAACAAATTAACCGGGGAGCTGTTTTTT
CAISDNKLTGELFF
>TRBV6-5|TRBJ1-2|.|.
TGTGCCAGCAGTCCGGACACTTTCTATGGCTACACCTTC
CASSPDTFYGYTF
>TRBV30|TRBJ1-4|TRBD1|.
TGTGCCTGGAGTCCTCCGGGACAGGGGAATGAAAAACTGTTTTTT
CAWSPPGQGNEKLFF
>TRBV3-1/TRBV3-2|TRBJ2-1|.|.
TGTGCCAGCAGCCCCGGGATTCATGAGCAGTTCTTC
CASSPGIHEQFF
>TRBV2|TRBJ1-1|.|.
TGTGCCAGCAGGGGAACAGGGCAGGGGTTGAACACTGAAGCTTTCTTT
CASRGTGQGLNTEAFF
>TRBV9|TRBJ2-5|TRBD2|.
TGTGCCAGCACCCCAGCGGGGGGCTACCAAGAGACCCAGTACTTC
CASTPAGGYQETQYF
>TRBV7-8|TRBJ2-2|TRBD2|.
TGTGCCAGCAGCTCTCCGGCGGGGGGGTATCGGGAGCTGTTTTTT
CASSSPAGGYRELFF
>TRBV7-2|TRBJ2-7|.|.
TGTGCCAGCAGCTTGCCAGGGCCTTACGAGCAGTACTTC
CASSLPGPYEQYF
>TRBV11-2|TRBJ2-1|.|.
TGTGCCAGCAGCTTATATTATGAGCAGTTCTTC
CASSLYYEQFF
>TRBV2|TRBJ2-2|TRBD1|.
TGTGCCAGCAGCACAGGGACAGGGGACACCGGGGAGCTGTTTTTT
CASSTGTGDTGELFF
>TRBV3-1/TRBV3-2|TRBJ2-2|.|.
TGTGCCAGCAGCCAAGTTTTACTTCACACCGGGGAGCTGTTTTTT
CASSQVLLHTGELFF
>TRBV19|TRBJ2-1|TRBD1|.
TGTGCCAGTAGTGGGACAGGGAACTCCTACAATGAGCAGTTCTTC
CASSGTGNSYNEQFF
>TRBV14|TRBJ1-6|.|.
TGTGCCAGCAGCCAAGAAGGGGTTCGTAGTTCACCCCTCCACTTT
CASSQEGVRSSPLHF
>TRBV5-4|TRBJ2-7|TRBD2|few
TGTGCCAGCAGCTTGGACGGGGGGTCGGGGTACGAGCAGTACTTC
CASSLDGGSGYEQYF
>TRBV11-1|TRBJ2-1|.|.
TGTGCCAGCAGCTTTACCGCCGGGGGGCTACACAATGAGCAGTTCTTC
CASSFTAGGLHNEQFF
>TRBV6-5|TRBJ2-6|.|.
TGTGCCAGCAGTTACTCGAGGAGCTCTGGGGCCAACGTCCTGACTTTC
CASSYSRSSGANVLTF